Each of the 17 T cell receptor beta chains below was sequenced from the same sample in a study of CD8 T cells in ankylosing spondylitis. TCRdb analysed the 5' RACE reads with MiXCR anew, one entry per CDR3 protein. This sample has roughly 200,000 distinct CDR3 sequences; roughly 13% occur once, and the top ten carry approximately 17%. The material sequenced was blood, either unsorted or a sorted T cell fraction (not recorded which). The source of these receptors is a male donor with ankylosing spondylitis or in good health (not recorded which).

This clonotype was observed a few times. The chain recombines TRBV16 with TRBJ2-7; no firm D call. Germline assignment: CDR1 KGHSY and CDR2 FQNENV. The CDR3 has 11 amino acids. Trimming removed 4 bases at V and 5 bases at J, with 6 bases between. The CDR3 region is CASSLRDEQYF. CDR3 coding DNA: TGTGCCAGCAGCCTCCGTGACGAGCAGTACTTC.

Comment on this clonotype: Germline and junction disagree at one end, which may indicate a read error. This rearrangement joins TRBV2 to TRBJ2-7; no definite D call. Germline V CDR1 and CDR2: SNHLY, FYNNEI. This CDR3 has 10 residues. The DNA for the CDR3 is TGTGCCAGCAGTGAGACCTCTCAGGACTTC. It yields the protein CASSETSQDF.

The rearrangement uses TRBV24-1 and TRBJ2-1; 14 bases line up with TRBD2. CDR1 is KGHDR, CDR2 SFDVKD, per germline. The CDR3 has 16 residues. The junction had 6 bases not matched to a gene; V was cut back by 4 bases and J by 8 bases. Here the CDR3 reads CATSETSGGEVDEQFF. Here the CDR3 DNA reads TGTGCCACCAGTGAGACTAGCGGGGGGGAAGTGGATGAGCAGTTCTTC.

In the case of this clonotype: Given a much more abundant clone one base away, this may be a read error. The chain links TRBV29-1 to TRBJ2-1, with D perhaps TRBD2 (6 bases). Germline V gives CDR1 SQVTM, CDR2 ANQGSEA. The CDR3 sequence is 14 residues long. Deletions cut 7 bases from V and 7 bases from J, with 20 bases between. The CDR3 DNA reads TGCAGCGCCATGGACAAGGTAGCGGCGAATGAGCAGTTCTTC. Its translation: CSAMDKVAANEQFF.

This clonotype was recorded a few times. This chain connects TRBV30 to TRBJ2-7; D is unresolved. The CDR3 runs 13 residues. Germline V gene lookup returns CDR1 GTSNPN and CDR2 SVGIG (reference sequence). Trimming shortened V by 1 base and J by 2 bases, and 9 bases separated the two germline ends. The CDR3 DNA follows: TGTGCCTGGAGTGAACTGGACCCCTACGAGCAGTACTTC. Translating it yields CAWSELDPYEQYF.

This clonotype came up many times. CDR3 protein: CASSLEAFPASNEQFF. In DNA, the CDR3 is TGTGCCAGCAGCTTAGAAGCATTTCCAGCTTCCAATGAGCAGTTCTTC. J is TRBJ2-1 and V is TRBV7-7, with D unresolved. The CDR3 contains 16 residues. V was cut by 1 base and J by 6 bases, with 16 bases left in between. The germline V gene has CDR1 SSHAT and CDR2 FNYEAQ (reference sequence).

The sample holds a few counts of this clonotype. The rearrangement joins TRBV27 to TRBJ2-7; D is ambiguous. This CDR3 has 14 residues. Between the trimmed V and J ends, which lost 6 bases and 5 bases, there was a span of 17 bases. Germline values: CDR1 MNHEY, CDR2 SMNVEV (reference sequence). The CDR3 nucleotides are TGTGCCAGCAGCCTATCTGGTGTGGTTAACGAGCAGTACTTC. This sequence encodes CASSLSGVVNEQYF.

This clonotype has just a few counts. The CDR3 here is CASSLEGVTGELFF. The CDR3 region has the DNA TGTGCCAGCAGCTTAGAAGGCGTCACCGGGGAGCTGTTTTTT. This chain joins TRBV7-9 and TRBJ2-2; no clear D. V dropped 1 base and J dropped 4 bases, with 7 bases sitting between them. The CDR3 contains 14 residues. CDR1 and CDR2 from the germline V gene are SEHNR and FQNEAQ (reference sequence).

This clonotype occurred many times. This chain connects TRBV20-1 to TRBJ2-5; D gene unclear. In germline, CDR1 is DFQATT, CDR2 SNEGSKA (reference sequence). The germline V and J ends were trimmed by 0 bases and 2 bases, with 10 bases remaining between them. The CDR3 has 14 residues. The CDR3 DNA reads as TGCAGTGCTAGAGACCTCAGAAATCAAGAGACCCAGTACTTC. This encodes CSARDLRNQETQYF.

This clonotype was detected only a few times. V gene TRBV4-1 combines with J gene TRBJ1-1; D remains unclear. With 1 base removed from V and 4 bases from J, the gap between germline ends came to 13 bases. The CDR3 has 15 residues. CDR1 and CDR2 (germline): MGHRA, YSYEKL. For the CDR3, the DNA is TGCGCCAGCAGCCAAGGTCTTTCAGGAGGCACTGAAGCTTTCTTT. Translating it yields CASSQGLSGGTEAFF.

This clonotype occurred many times. This chain links TRBV27 with TRBJ1-1, with D perhaps matching TRBD1 (5 bases). CDR1 is MNHEY, CDR2 SMNVEV, per germline (reference sequence). Trimming took 3 bases from V and 4 from J, leaving 12 bases between them. There are 14 residues in the CDR3. The CDR3 coding sequence is TGTGCCAGCAGTTTCAGGGTTCGGGGCACTGAAGCTTTCTTT. Its translation: CASSFRVRGTEAFF.

The V gene is TRBV5-1, the J gene TRBJ2-1, with unresolved D. V was pared by 0 bases and J by 4 bases, with 14 bases between. CDR1 and CDR2 (germline): SGHRS, YFSETQ. The length of the CDR3 is 16 residues. The CDR3 loop is CASSLGDTTAYNEQFF. The CDR3 DNA reads TGCGCCAGCAGCTTGGGGGATACTACAGCTTACAATGAGCAGTTCTTC.

This clonotype was detected only a few times. The chain links TRBV27 to TRBJ2-5; TRBD2 might be the D (5 bases). Germline V gene lookup returns CDR1 MNHEY and CDR2 SMNVEV (reference sequence). With 2 bases removed from V and 7 bases from J, the gap between germline ends came to 11 bases. The CDR3 has 13 residues. The CDR3 spells CASSLGLAATQYF. In nucleotides, the CDR3 is TGTGCCAGCAGTTTAGGACTCGCTGCGACCCAGTACTTC.

This clonotype was counted at least ten times. The rearrangement links TRBV29-1 to TRBJ2-3; 13 bases line up with TRBD2. V was clipped by 1 base and J by 2 bases; unmatched bases: 3. The germline gives CDR1 SQVTM, CDR2 ANQGSEA. The CDR3 is 16 residues long. CDR3 DNA: TGCAGCGTTGAAGGGACTAGCGGGGGACCCACAGATACGCAGTATTTT. Its translation is CSVEGTSGGPTDTQYF.

CDR3: CSVVVDRGAFF. The CDR3 bases are TGCAGCGTTGTTGTTGACAGGGGAGCTTTCTTT. The chain links TRBV29-1 to TRBJ1-1; TRBD1 matches at 8 bases. V lost 4 bases, J lost 10 bases, and 5 bases stayed unmatched. Germline V lookup: CDR1 SQVTM, CDR2 ANQGSEA. The CDR3 length is 11 residues. Full variable domain (outside the CDR3, taken from reference TRBV29-1 and TRBJ1-1): SAVISQKPSRDICQRGTSLTIQCQVDSQVTMMFWYRQQPGQSLTLIATANQGSEATYESGFVIDKFPISRPNLTFSTLTVSNMSPEDSSIYLCSVVVDRGAFFGQGTRLTVV.

In DNA form, the CDR3 reads TGTGCCAGCAGTTTTGGGGGCGAGAATGAGCAGTTCTTC. It translates to CASSFGGENEQFF. The rearrangement joins TRBV27 to TRBJ2-1; D possibly corresponds to TRBD1 (6 bases). Trimming took off 3 bases at V and 7 bases at J, with 10 bases between the two ends. The CDR3 consists of 13 residues. The germline CDR1 and CDR2 sequences are MNHEY and SMNVEV (reference sequence).

This clonotype showed up many times. The genes are TRBV10-3 and TRBJ2-7; no reliable D call. Trimming stripped 1 base from V and 2 bases from J, with 3 bases between. Looked up from germline, CDR1 is ENHRY and CDR2 is SYGVKD. The CDR3 contains 12 residues. The CDR3 protein is CAISEYAYEQYF. The CDR3 DNA reads TGTGCCATCAGTGAGTACGCCTACGAGCAGTACTTC.